This record covers a single TCR beta chain. What it binds is not known. With a J-beta primer mix and a sample-barcoded 5' primer, a second PCR ran roughly 7 to 11 cycles. TCRdb re-called the 5' RACE reads through MiXCR, storing one row per CDR3 protein. The sample includes about 2 million distinct CDR3 sequences, around 50% of them seen just once. This record comes from a study of blood T cells in healthy people across ages. Study conclusions and caveats: A conclusive naive versus antigen-experienced comparison was prevented by the unsorted PBMCs. In older individuals, TCR beta diversity per million T cells was lower, falling roughly linearly with age.

There were healthy Caucasian individuals from Russia, aged roughly 6 to 95, serving as donors. At least 6 micrograms of total RNA were extracted per sample. The CDR3 runs 16 residues. Germline CDR1 is SGHRS and CDR2 is YFSETQ. Trimming at V came to 4 bases and at J to 8 bases, leaving 10 bases not matched to a gene. This clonotype originated in a woman aged 40 to 49 in good health. The rearrangement links TRBV5-1 to TRBJ2-1, with TRBD2 matching 12 bases. The specimen was blood. Here the CDR3 reads CASSGPTSGGFHEQFF. The CDR3 bases are TGCGCCAGCAGCGGGCCGACTAGCGGGGGCTTCCATGAGCAGTTCTTC.